This T cell receptor (beta chain) is from a study of control samples from healthy donors and cancer patients. The V gene's germline CDR1 is MGHRA and CDR2 YSYEKL. V was pared by 1 base and J by 2 bases, with 8 bases of the junction left unmatched. This CDR3 is built from 16 residues. Libraries were prepared by immunoSEQ multiplex PCR; TCRdb keeps only in-frame clonotypes and omits some of them. The sample lists roughly 450,000 clones; roughly 90% were seen once. The chain couples TRBV4-1 to TRBJ2-7; TRBD2 aligns across 7 bases. Sequenced material: PBMCs. The sequence derives from a man aged 35 to 55 with head and neck cancer. CDR3 nucleotides: TGCGCCAGCAGCCAAGGAGCGGCTAGCGGAACCTACGAGCAGTACTTC. Translated: CASSQGAASGTYEQYF.